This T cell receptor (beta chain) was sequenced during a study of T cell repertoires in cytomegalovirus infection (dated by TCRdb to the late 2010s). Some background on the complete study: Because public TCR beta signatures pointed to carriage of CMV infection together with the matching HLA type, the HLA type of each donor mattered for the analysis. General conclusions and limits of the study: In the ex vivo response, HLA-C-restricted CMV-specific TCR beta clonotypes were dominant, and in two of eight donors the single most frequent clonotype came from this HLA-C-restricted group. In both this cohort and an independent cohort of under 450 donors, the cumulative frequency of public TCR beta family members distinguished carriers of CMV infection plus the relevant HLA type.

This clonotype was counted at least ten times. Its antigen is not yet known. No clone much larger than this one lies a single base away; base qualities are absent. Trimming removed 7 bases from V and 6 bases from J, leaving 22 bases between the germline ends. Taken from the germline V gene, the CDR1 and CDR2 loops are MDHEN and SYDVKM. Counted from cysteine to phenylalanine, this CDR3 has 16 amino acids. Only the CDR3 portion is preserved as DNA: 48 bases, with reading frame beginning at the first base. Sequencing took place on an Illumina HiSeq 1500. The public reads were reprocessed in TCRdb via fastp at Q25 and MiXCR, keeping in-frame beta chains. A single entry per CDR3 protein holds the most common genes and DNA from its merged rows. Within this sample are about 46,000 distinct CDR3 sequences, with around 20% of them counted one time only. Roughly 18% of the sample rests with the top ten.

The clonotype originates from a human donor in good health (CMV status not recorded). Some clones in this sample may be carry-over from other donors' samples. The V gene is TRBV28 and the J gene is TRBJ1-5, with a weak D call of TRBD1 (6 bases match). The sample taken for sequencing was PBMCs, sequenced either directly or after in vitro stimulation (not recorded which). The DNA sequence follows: TGTGCCAGCACCAAAGGGGGTCGAAATTCTCGTCAGCCCCAGCATTTT. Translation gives CASTKGGRNSRQPQHF.